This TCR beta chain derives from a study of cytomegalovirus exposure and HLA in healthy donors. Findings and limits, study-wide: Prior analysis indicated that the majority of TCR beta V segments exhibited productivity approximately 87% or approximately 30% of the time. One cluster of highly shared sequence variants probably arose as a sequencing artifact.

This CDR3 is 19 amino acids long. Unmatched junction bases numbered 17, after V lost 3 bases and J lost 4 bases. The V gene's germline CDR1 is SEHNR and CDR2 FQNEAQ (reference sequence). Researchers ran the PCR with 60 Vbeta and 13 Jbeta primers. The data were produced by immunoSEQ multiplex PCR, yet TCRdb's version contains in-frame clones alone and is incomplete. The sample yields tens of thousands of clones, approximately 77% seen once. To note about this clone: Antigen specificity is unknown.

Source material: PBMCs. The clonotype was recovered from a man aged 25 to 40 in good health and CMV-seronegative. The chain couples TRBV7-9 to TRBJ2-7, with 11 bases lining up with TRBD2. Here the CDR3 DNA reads TGTGCCAGCAGCTTCACGTGGCTGTATAGCGGGAGGGAGTCGTACGAGCAGTACTTC. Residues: CASSFTWLYSGRESYEQYF.